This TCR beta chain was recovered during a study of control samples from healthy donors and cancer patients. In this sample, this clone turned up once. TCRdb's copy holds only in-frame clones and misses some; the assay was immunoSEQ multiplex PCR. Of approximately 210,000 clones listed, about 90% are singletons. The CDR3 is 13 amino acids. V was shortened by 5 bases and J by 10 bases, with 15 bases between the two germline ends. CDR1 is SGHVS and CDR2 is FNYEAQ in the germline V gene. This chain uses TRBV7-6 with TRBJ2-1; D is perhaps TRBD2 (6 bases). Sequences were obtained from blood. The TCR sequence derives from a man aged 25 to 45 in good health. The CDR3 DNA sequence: TGTGCCAGCAGCGGGACTGATAATTCCGAGCAGTTCTTC. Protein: CASSGTDNSEQFF.